The 10 T cell receptor beta chains below all came from one sample that was sequenced in a study of shared clonotypes between healthy human individuals. The method was immunoSEQ multiplex PCR; TCRdb's version includes in-frame clones alone and lacks a portion of them. Here the sample spans 2 million to 3 million clones, roughly 93% being singletons. Material: naive CD4+ T cells from PBMCs. Subset here: CD45RA+ positively selected. These receptors were collected from a man between 18 and 35 years old in good health. Some clones in this sample may be carry-over from other donors' samples.

The CDR3 region is CASSPKDSFSYEQYF. CDR3 DNA sequence: TGTGCCAGCAGTCCTAAGGACAGCTTCTCCTACGAGCAGTACTTC. The J gene is TRBJ2-7, the V gene TRBV6-6; TRBD1 might be the D (6 bases). The germline V gene encodes CDR1 MNHNY and CDR2 SVGAGI (reference sequence). Trimming pared 5 bases from V and 0 bases from J, leaving 14 bases between. This CDR3 has 15 residues.

This sequence joins TRBV4-2 and TRBJ1-5, with D tentatively TRBD1 (5 bases). CDR3 size: 16 residues. CDR1 is LGHNA and CDR2 is YNFKEQ in the germline V gene. Trimming stripped 1 base from V and 3 bases from J, with 13 bases between. In DNA form, the CDR3 reads TGTGCCAGCAGCCAAGGTGTGCAGGGAGACAATCAGCCCCAGCATTTT. Protein: CASSQGVQGDNQPQHF.

V usage is TRBV27 and J usage is TRBJ1-6; TRBD1 aligns across 7 bases. V gave up 3 bases and J gave up 7 bases; unmatched junction bases: 15. The germline gives CDR1 MNHEY, CDR2 SMNVEV (reference sequence). CDR3 length: 18 amino acids. The CDR3 sequence: CASSFSWRGRFGNSPLHF. In nucleotides, the CDR3 is TGTGCCAGCAGTTTCTCTTGGAGGGGGCGCTTTGGCAATTCACCCCTCCACTTT.

The V call is TRBV6-5, the J call TRBJ2-1; D call uncertain. The V end was cut by 6 bases, the J end by 3 bases, with 12 bases between. The CDR3 consists of 14 residues. Germline CDR1 is MNHEY and CDR2 is SVGAGI. Written as DNA, the CDR3 is TGTGCCAGCAGACTCGGACCCGACTACAATGAGCAGTTCTTC. Translated, it gives CASRLGPDYNEQFF.

This chain joins TRBV7-3 and TRBJ1-1; 9 bases match TRBD1. The CDR3 has 14 amino acids. In germline, CDR1 is SGHTA, CDR2 FQGTGA. V lost 5 bases, J lost 5 bases, and 6 bases stayed unmatched. The chain's CDR3 is CASSPTGGSTEAFF. In nucleotides, the CDR3 is TGTGCCAGCAGCCCAACAGGGGGCTCTACTGAAGCTTTCTTT.

J is TRBJ1-1 and V is TRBV5-6, with D possibly TRBD1 on 5 matching bases. Trimming shortened V by 0 bases and J by 1 base, and 16 bases separated the two germline ends. The CDR3 runs 17 residues. Germline lookup yields CDR1 SGHDT and CDR2 YYEEEE. CDR3 in amino acids: CASSLVSGGPGNTEAFF. DNA of the CDR3: TGTGCCAGCAGCTTGGTGTCTGGGGGACCCGGGAACACTGAAGCTTTCTTT.

The genes are TRBV4-2 and TRBJ2-3; 12 bases line up with TRBD2. Germline V gene sequence: CDR1 LGHNA, CDR2 YNFKEQ. V shed 1 base and J 4 bases; nucleotides not matched to a gene: 9. The CDR3 loop spans 18 amino acids. DNA for the CDR3: TGTGCCAGCAGCCAAGGATCCCTAGCGGGAGGGGCGCCAGATACGCAGTATTTT. It codes for CASSQGSLAGGAPDTQYF.

This chain links TRBV10-1 with TRBJ1-6; D gene unclear. This CDR3 comprises 13 residues. CDR1 and CDR2 from the germline V gene are WNHNN and SYGVQD (reference sequence). Trimming removed 6 bases at V and 10 bases at J, with 13 bases between. DNA for the CDR3: TGCGCCAGCAGCCTGTCGGTGGGATCACCCCTCCACTTT. This gives the protein CASSLSVGSPLHF.

CDR3 sequence (DNA): TGTGCCAGCAGCTTAGGGGAGGGACAGGGTCCCGGGGAGCTGTTTTTT. This translates into CASSLGEGQGPGELFF. The chain joins TRBV7-2 to TRBJ2-2; TRBD1 aligns across 9 bases. V lost 1 base and J lost 6; bases outside the gene matches: 6. Germline V lookup: CDR1 SGHTA, CDR2 FQGNSA. CDR3 size: 16 residues.

V and J are TRBV2 and TRBJ2-5, with 7 bases fitting TRBD1. This CDR3 comprises 13 residues. Per the germline V gene, CDR1 is SNHLY and CDR2 is FYNNEI. Trimming at V came to 7 bases and at J to 2 bases, leaving 4 bases not matched to a gene. The CDR3 loop is CASTGQLQETQYF. CDR3 DNA sequence: TGTGCCAGCACGGGACAGCTACAAGAGACCCAGTACTTC.